Detailed here is one T cell receptor beta chain. The record originates from a study of T cell responses to AZD1222 COVID-19 vaccine. Profiling relied on immunoSEQ multiplex PCR, and the TCRdb table lists in-frame clones only, not all of them. Of roughly 120,000 clones listed, more than 70% are singletons. CDR1 and CDR2 (germline): MNHEY, SMNVEV (reference sequence). Trimming cost V 5 bases and J 2 bases, with 16 bases left between them. The CDR3 is 16 amino acids. This chain connects TRBV27 to TRBJ2-1, with D unresolved. The sequencing here drew on peripheral blood, taken on day 0 of AZD1222 vaccination. The TCR originated in an adult in good health. The CDR3 DNA reads TGTGCCAGCAGTGTCTTCGAAGGGTTGGCCTACAATGAGCAGTTCTTC. It is translated as CASSVFEGLAYNEQFF.